These 2 T cell receptor beta chains were sequenced from one sample in a study of T cells after posttransplantation cyclophosphamide. Libraries were prepared by immunoSEQ multiplex PCR; TCRdb keeps only in-frame clonotypes and omits some of them. This sample includes around 28,000 clones with no singletons; its ten biggest clones take up approximately 3%. The sample taken for sequencing was PBMCs. All receptors come from an older woman in good health, CMV-negative, and a related stem cell transplant donor.

This clone occurred many times. The V gene is TRBV7-9, the J gene TRBJ1-1; D possibly corresponds to TRBD1 (5 bases). Germline V lookup: CDR1 SEHNR, CDR2 FQNEAQ (reference sequence). The CDR3 has 15 amino acids. V lost 1 base and J 5 bases, leaving 14 bases between the germline ends. CDR3 sequence (DNA): TGTGCCAGCAGCTTAGGAGAGTTACAGGTAACTGAAGCTTTCTTT. The encoded protein is CASSLGELQVTEAFF.

This clone was seen only a few times. The J gene is TRBJ2-5, the V gene TRBV29-1, with 7 bases matching TRBD1. Germline values: CDR1 SQVTM, CDR2 ANQGSEA. The CDR3 covers 14 residues. V dropped 1 base and J dropped 2; count of bases not matched to a gene: 4. The CDR3 DNA is TGCAGCGTTGAAGCAGGGGGAAGGCAAGAGACCCAGTACTTC. Its translation: CSVEAGGRQETQYF.